The sequence of this T cell receptor (beta chain) was determined in a study of T cell clonotyping in hematopoietic cell transplantation. Overall study findings and caveats: After transplant, recipient diversity fell while pathologically expanded clonotypes grew through day 180. No sorting was done, leaving CD4 and CD8 contributions mixed. Higher Inverse Simpson Index values in graft donor and pretransplant recipient predicted broader posttransplant TCR diversity.

Remarks on this clone: The antigen is unknown.

Recipients were bled about 28 days pretransplant and at posttransplant days 30, 100, 180. The germline V gene has CDR1 MDHEN and CDR2 SYDVKM. This CDR3 is built from 16 residues. V lost 6 bases to trimming and J lost 2 bases, with 17 bases between them. The assay was immunoSEQ multiplex PCR, and TCRdb's table has in-frame clones only and misses some. The top ten clones hold 9.5% to 15% of a sample with around 14,000 clones, around 86% of them seen once. The chain carries TRBV28 and TRBJ1-3; D unresolved. The source material was PBMCs, sampled 100 days after allogeneic stem cell transplant. This clonotype originated in a male patient in his fifties who had an allogeneic stem cell transplant from an unrelated donor, so T cells may come from the graft donor. Some clones in this sample may be carry-over from other donors' samples. CDR3 protein: CASRPDPGKPGNTIYF. The CDR3 coding sequence is TGTGCCAGCAGGCCTGACCCGGGGAAACCTGGAAACACCATATATTTT.